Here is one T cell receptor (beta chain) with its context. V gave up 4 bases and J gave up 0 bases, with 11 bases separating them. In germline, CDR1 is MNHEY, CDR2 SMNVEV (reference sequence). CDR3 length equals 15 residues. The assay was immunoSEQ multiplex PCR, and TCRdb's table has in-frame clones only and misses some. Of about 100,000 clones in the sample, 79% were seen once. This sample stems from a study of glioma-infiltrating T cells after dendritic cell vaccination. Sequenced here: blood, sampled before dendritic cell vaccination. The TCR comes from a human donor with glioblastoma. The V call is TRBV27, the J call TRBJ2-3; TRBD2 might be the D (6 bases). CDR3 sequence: CASSYGSTSTDTQYF. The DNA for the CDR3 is TGTGCCAGCAGTTACGGGAGTACTAGCACAGATACGCAGTATTTT.